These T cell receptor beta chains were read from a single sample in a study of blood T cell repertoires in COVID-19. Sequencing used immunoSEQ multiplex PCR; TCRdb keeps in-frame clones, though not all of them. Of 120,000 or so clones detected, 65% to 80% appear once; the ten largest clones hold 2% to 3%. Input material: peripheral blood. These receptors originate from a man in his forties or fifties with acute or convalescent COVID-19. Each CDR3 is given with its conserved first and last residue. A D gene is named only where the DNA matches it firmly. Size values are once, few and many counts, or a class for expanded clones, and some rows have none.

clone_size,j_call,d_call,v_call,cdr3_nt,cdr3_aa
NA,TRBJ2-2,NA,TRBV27,TGTGCCAGCAGTCCTGGACAGAACACCGGGGAGCTGTTTTTT,CASSPGQNTGELFF
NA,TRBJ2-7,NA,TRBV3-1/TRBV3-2,TGTGCCAGCAGCCTATCCTACGAGCAGTACTTC,CASSLSYEQYF
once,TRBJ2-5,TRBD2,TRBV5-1,TGCGCCAGCAGCTTGGAGGGGCTAGCGGGAAGGGAGACCCAGTACTTC,CASSLEGLAGRETQYF
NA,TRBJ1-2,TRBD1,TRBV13,TGTGCCAGCAGCTCGGACAGGGACAGGGATGGCTACACCTTC,CASSSDRDRDGYTF
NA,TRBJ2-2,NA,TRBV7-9,TGTGCCAGCAGCTTACGTCGGGAGCTCACCGGGGAGCTGTTTTTT,CASSLRRELTGELFF
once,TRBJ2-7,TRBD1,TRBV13,TGTGCCAGCAGCTTAGGGACAGGGGGAAGCTCCTACGAGCAGTACTTC,CASSLGTGGSSYEQYF
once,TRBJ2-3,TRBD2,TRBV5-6,TGTGCCAGCAGCTTCCCGGGAGCGGGAGGGCCCTCAGATACGCAGTATTTT,CASSFPGAGGPSDTQYF
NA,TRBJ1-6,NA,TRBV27,TGTGCCAGCAGCACAGGGTTCTCCTATAATTCACCCCTCCACTTT,CASSTGFSYNSPLHF
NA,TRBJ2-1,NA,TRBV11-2,TGTGCCAGCAGCTTAGGGGCAGGACTTGTTAGCTCCTACAATGAGCAGTTCTTC,CASSLGAGLVSSYNEQFF
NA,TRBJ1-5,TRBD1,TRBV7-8,TGTGCCAGCAGCCAACAGGGGACGAGCAATCAGCCCCAGCATTTT,CASSQQGTSNQPQHF
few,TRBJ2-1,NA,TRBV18,TGTGCCAGCTCACCAGGTGCGGGGCTTGGGAATGAGCAGTTCTTC,CASSPGAGLGNEQFF
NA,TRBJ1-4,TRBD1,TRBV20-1,TGCAGTGCTAGTACAGGGGCGGGAGAAAAACTGTTTTTT,CSASTGAGEKLFF
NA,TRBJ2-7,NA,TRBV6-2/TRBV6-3,TGTGCCAGCAGCGGGCGCGATTACGAGCAGTACTTC,CASSGRDYEQYF
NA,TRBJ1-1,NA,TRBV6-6,TGTGCCAGCAGTTACTCCGCGATAACTGAAGCTTTCTTT,CASSYSAITEAFF
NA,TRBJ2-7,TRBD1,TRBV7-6,TGTGCCAGCAGCTTAGAGGCAGGGGGCGAGTACGAGCAGTACTTC,CASSLEAGGEYEQYF
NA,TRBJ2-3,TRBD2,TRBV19,TGTGCCAGTAGTCCAGGGACTAGCGGGGATAGCACAGATACGCAGTATTTT,CASSPGTSGDSTDTQYF
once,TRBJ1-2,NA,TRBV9,TGTGCCAGCGCAATCGCCTTGGCGGGAGGCTACACCTTC,CASAIALAGGYTF
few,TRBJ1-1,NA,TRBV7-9,TGTGCCAGCAGCTTAATTCGCCAGAAAGGAGACGATATGAACACTGAAGCTTTCTTT,CASSLIRQKGDDMNTEAFF
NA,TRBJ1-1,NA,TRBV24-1,TGTGCCACCAGTGATTCGGTCGAGAACACTGAAGCTTTCTTT,CATSDSVENTEAFF
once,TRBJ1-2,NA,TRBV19,TGTGCCAGTAGCCCGGCGGGGTTTGATGGCTACACCTTC,CASSPAGFDGYTF
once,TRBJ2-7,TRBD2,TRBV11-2,TGTGCCAGCAGCTTGGGCGGGGGGGCCAACGAGCAGTACTTC,CASSLGGGANEQYF
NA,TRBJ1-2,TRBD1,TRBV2,TGTGCCGGAGGGACAGACACACCCGACAACTATGGCTACACCTTC,CAGGTDTPDNYGYTF
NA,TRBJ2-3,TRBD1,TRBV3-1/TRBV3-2,TGTGCCAGCAGCCAAGACCCTTACAGGGGATGGGGCACAGATACGCAGTATTTT,CASSQDPYRGWGTDTQYF
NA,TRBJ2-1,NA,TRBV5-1,TGCGCCAGCAGCTTGCAAGGAGCGCAGTTCTTC,CASSLQGAQFF
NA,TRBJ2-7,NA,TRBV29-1,TGCAGCGTCCTGCTGGAGTACGAGCAGTACTTC,CSVLLEYEQYF
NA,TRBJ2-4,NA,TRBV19,TGTGCCAGTAGCATACAGGGAGGTTTGGCCAAAAACATTCAGTACTTC,CASSIQGGLAKNIQYF
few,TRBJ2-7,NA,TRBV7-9,TGTGCCAGTGAGCGGGACAACTCCTACGAGCAGTACTTC,CASERDNSYEQYF